This TCR beta chain is drawn from a study of blood T cell repertoires in COVID-19. Overall study: The United States, Italy and Spain supplied acute and convalescent COVID-19 samples.

The CDR3 loop spans 14 amino acids. Germline V lookup: CDR1 SGHRS, CDR2 YFSETQ. The ends lost 0 bases at V and 6 bases at J; junction bases unmatched: 2. TCRdb keeps only in-frame clones here, not all; method: immunoSEQ multiplex PCR. The sample holds 270,000 or so clones, 85% to 90% seen once. The sequence came from a woman aged 60 to 75 with COVID-19, enrolled during active disease. Sequenced: peripheral blood. The V call is TRBV5-1, the J call TRBJ1-2; the match to TRBD1 covers 10 bases. The CDR3 spells CASSLGQGADGYTF. The CDR3 DNA is TGCGCCAGCAGCTTGGGACAGGGGGCTGATGGCTACACCTTC.